The 14 T cell receptor beta chains listed next were all sequenced from one sample in a study of T cells in Graves' hyperthyroidism and ophthalmopathy. There were TCR beta CDR3 regions amplified from RNA transcripts. The TCR CDR3 first-round RT-PCR relied on the HTBI primer set. TCRdb independently ran MiXCR on the multiplex PCR reads; one entry per CDR3 protein. The sample includes roughly 160,000 distinct CDR3 sequences, about 9% of them seen just once. The specimen sequenced was blood. Receptors originate from a woman under 30 with Graves' hyperthyroidism that later progressed to Graves' ophthalmopathy.

There are many counts of this clonotype. The chain combines TRBV6-2 or TRBV6-3 with TRBJ2-1, with 10 nucleotides matching TRBD2. This CDR3 comprises 14 residues. Germline V gives CDR1 MNHEY, CDR2 SVGEGT. V dropped 7 bases and J dropped 7; count of bases not matched to a gene: 7. CDR3: CASKSPSGSNEQFF. The CDR3 DNA follows: TGTGCCAGCAAAAGTCCTAGCGGGAGTAATGAGCAGTTCTTC.

This clonotype was seen many times. V usage is TRBV19 and J usage is TRBJ2-2, with D unresolved. The V end was cut by 7 bases, the J end by 4 bases, with 13 bases between. Germline CDR1 LNHDA, CDR2 SQIVND (reference sequence). CDR3 length: 14 amino acids. The CDR3 DNA reads as TGTGCCAGTACCGGCCGGAGACTCACCGGGGAGCTGTTTTTT. It is translated as CASTGRRLTGELFF.

The chain combines TRBV6-2 or TRBV6-3 with TRBJ2-4; a possible D gene is TRBD2 (7 bases). The CDR3 extends over 12 amino acids. The germline gives CDR1 MNHEY, CDR2 SVGEGT. V lost 7 bases, J lost 6 bases, and 10 bases lay in between. CDR3 residues: CASIGGGNIQYF. The DNA for the CDR3 is TGTGCCAGCATAGGGGGGGGAAACATTCAGTACTTC.

This clonotype has more than one count but fewer than ten. The chain couples TRBV20-1 to TRBJ2-3; a weak D match, TRBD1 (6 bases). CDR3 length equals 16 residues. V lost 3 bases and J 5 bases, leaving 21 bases between the germline ends. Germline CDR1 and CDR2: DFQATT and SNEGSKA (reference sequence). The CDR3 sequence is CSASLQVDRPLDTQYF. The CDR3, as DNA: TGCAGTGCTAGCCTTCAAGTCGACAGGCCCCTAGATACGCAGTATTTT.

Only a few counts were recorded for this clonotype. The CDR3 is CASSLLGEGAQPQHF. For the CDR3, the DNA is TGTGCCAGCAGTTTATTGGGGGAGGGAGCTCAGCCCCAGCATTTT. The chain uses TRBV28 and TRBJ1-5, with D possibly matching TRBD1 (5 bases). V was clipped by 1 base and J by 6 bases, with 13 bases between them. Looked up from germline, CDR1 is MDHEN and CDR2 is SYDVKM. This CDR3 is built from 15 residues.

CDR3 coding DNA: TGTGCCAGCAGCCATACCCCCGACCCCACAGATACGCAGTATTTT. It encodes CASSHTPDPTDTQYF. The chain uses TRBV28 and TRBJ2-3; D gene unclear. V was pared by 6 bases and J by 2 bases, with 15 bases between. The CDR3 loop spans 15 amino acids. CDR1 is MDHEN and CDR2 is SYDVKM in the germline V gene.

This clonotype was picked up many times. The chain couples TRBV28 to TRBJ2-7; no clear D. CDR3 length equals 12 residues. CDR1 and CDR2 from the germline V gene are MDHEN and SYDVKM. Between the trimmed V and J ends, which lost 1 base and 4 bases, there was a span of 5 bases. CDR3 residues: CASSLSSYEQYF. CDR3 DNA sequence: TGTGCCAGCAGTTTATCCAGTTACGAGCAGTACTTC.

This clonotype has a single count. The genes are TRBV4-1 and TRBJ1-5; 8 positions agree with TRBD1. The CDR3 covers 15 residues. Germline trimming cut 0 bases from V and 2 bases from J; bases unmatched to any gene: 0. Per germline, CDR1 MGHRA and CDR2 YSYEKL. The CDR3 DNA follows: TGCGCCAGCAGCCAAGAACAGGGGGGCAATCAGCCCCAGCATTTT. It is translated as CASSQEQGGNQPQHF.

This clonotype was counted ten times or more. The CDR3 bases are TGTGCCAGCGGGAGCGCCAGCACAGATACGCAGTATTTT. As protein: CASGSASTDTQYF. The chain carries TRBV7-3 and TRBJ2-3; tentative D call: TRBD2 (5 bases). V lost 8 bases and J 0 bases, leaving 9 bases between the germline ends. CDR1 is SGHTA and CDR2 is FQGTGA in the germline V gene. The CDR3 length is 13 residues.

The chain has TRBV5-1 and TRBJ2-4; a possible D gene is TRBD1 (5 bases). The V end was cut by 3 bases, the J end by 6 bases, with 16 bases between. Germline V gene sequence: CDR1 SGHRS, CDR2 YFSETQ. There are 15 residues in the CDR3. CDR3 protein: CASSSERRQRNIQYF. As DNA, the CDR3 is TGCGCCAGCAGCTCGGAGAGGAGACAGAGAAACATTCAGTACTTC. The variable domain in full, completed from reference TRBV5-1 and TRBJ2-4, reads KAGVTQTPRYLIKTRGQQVTLSCSPISGHRSVSWYQQTPGQGLQFLFEYFSETQRNKGNFPGRFSGRQFSNSRSEMNVSTLELGDSALYLCASSSERRQRNIQYFGAGTRLSVL.

This clonotype was found many times. This chain joins TRBV6-2 or TRBV6-3 and TRBJ1-2; D is unclear. Trimming removed 1 base from V and 4 bases from J, with 7 bases in between. CDR3 size: 13 residues. Germline-derived CDR1 and CDR2 are MNHEY and SVGEGT. The CDR3 DNA reads TGTGCCAGCAGTTACTTGCTCGCCTATGGCTACACCTTC. This gives the protein CASSYLLAYGYTF.

This clonotype showed up many times. This chain joins TRBV9 and TRBJ1-1; 8 bases agree with TRBD1. Unmatched junction bases numbered 6, after V lost 4 bases and J lost 4 bases. CDR1 is SGDLS and CDR2 is YYNGEE in the germline V gene. This CDR3 comprises 14 residues. CDR3 sequence (DNA): TGTGCCAGCAGCCCCACAGGGGGGTTCACTGAAGCTTTCTTT. This encodes CASSPTGGFTEAFF.

At least ten counts were recorded for this clonotype. The V call is TRBV3-1, the J call TRBJ2-7; D is unresolved. V lost 3 bases and J lost 7, with 10 bases in between. Looked up from germline, CDR1 is LGHDT and CDR2 is YNNKEL (reference sequence). This CDR3 contains 12 residues. CDR3 nucleotide sequence: TGTGCCAGCAGCCAGGGCTGGGGAGAGCAGTACTTC. Protein sequence: CASSQGWGEQYF.

There are a few counts of this clonotype. The chain recombines TRBV4-1 with TRBJ2-3, with D unresolved. The length of the CDR3 is 13 residues. Per germline, CDR1 MGHRA and CDR2 YSYEKL. V was trimmed by 4 bases and J by 2 bases, leaving 7 bases between them. The CDR3 DNA follows: TGCGCCAGCAGCCGCCGCGACACAGATACGCAGTATTTT. Amino acids: CASSRRDTDTQYF.